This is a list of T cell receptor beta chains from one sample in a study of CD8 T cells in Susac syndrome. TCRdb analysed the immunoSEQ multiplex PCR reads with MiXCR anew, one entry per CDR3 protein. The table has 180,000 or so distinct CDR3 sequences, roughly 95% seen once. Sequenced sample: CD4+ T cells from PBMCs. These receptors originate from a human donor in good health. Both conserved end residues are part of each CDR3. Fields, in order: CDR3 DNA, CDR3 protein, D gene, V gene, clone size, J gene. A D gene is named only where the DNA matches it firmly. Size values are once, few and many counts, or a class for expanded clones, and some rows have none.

TGTGCCAGCAGCTTGAGGCGGGAGGGCCGGTATGAGCAGTTCTTC	CASSLRREGRYEQFF	TRBD2	TRBV7-2	.	TRBJ2-1
TGTGCCAGCAGTGACCTCCTAGCGGGCAATGAGCAGTTCTTC	CASSDLLAGNEQFF	TRBD2	TRBV25-1	.	TRBJ2-1
TGCAGTGCTAGACTGGGTAACGCGAGGACCCAGTACTTC	CSARLGNARTQYF	.	TRBV20-1	.	TRBJ2-5
TGTGCCAGCAGCCAACCGAGGGGGGGAGAGAAGCCCTCCTACAATGAGCAGTTCTTC	CASSQPRGGEKPSYNEQFF	.	TRBV3-1	.	TRBJ2-1
TGTGCCAGCAGCGTAGTGGGTGGCCAAGAGACCCAGTACTTC	CASSVVGGQETQYF	.	TRBV9	few	TRBJ2-5
TGTGCCAGCAACCTTTTGCCCCAAGAGACCCAGTACTTC	CASNLLPQETQYF	.	TRBV28	.	TRBJ2-5
TGCAGCGTAACGGACAGGGGAAACCAAGAGACCCAGTACTTC	CSVTDRGNQETQYF	TRBD1	TRBV29-1	.	TRBJ2-5
TGTGCCAGCAGTTTTAGGGATGAGCAGTTCTTC	CASSFRDEQFF	.	TRBV12-3/TRBV12-4	.	TRBJ2-1
TGCAGCGTTAGAGGCACTAGCAGAGATACGCAGTATTTT	CSVRGTSRDTQYF	.	TRBV29-1	.	TRBJ2-3
TGCAGTGCTATAAGACTAGTGGGCAATGAGCAGTTCTTC	CSAIRLVGNEQFF	.	TRBV20-1	once	TRBJ2-1
TGTGCCAGCAGACCCGGAGCGGGAGGGCGTGGGTACGAGCAGTACTTC	CASRPGAGGRGYEQYF	TRBD2	TRBV6-6	once	TRBJ2-7
TGTGCCAGCAGCCCGGGCCGTTTCGCGGGAGTCGATACGCAGTATTTT	CASSPGRFAGVDTQYF	TRBD2	TRBV7-2	.	TRBJ2-3
TGTGCCAGCAGTTTATCAAGGATTTCCTACGAGCAGTACTTC	CASSLSRISYEQYF	.	TRBV12-3/TRBV12-4	.	TRBJ2-7
TGTGCCAGCCGAGTGGGTAGCGGGAAAACCGGAAGAGATACGCAGTATTTT	CASRVGSGKTGRDTQYF	TRBD2	TRBV28	.	TRBJ2-3
TGTGCCTGGAGTGAAGGGAGTCACGAGCAGTACTTC	CAWSEGSHEQYF	.	TRBV30	.	TRBJ2-7
TGCAGTGCTAGACTCGGACCCTACGAGCAGTACTTC	CSARLGPYEQYF	.	TRBV20-1	.	TRBJ2-7
TGTGCCACCAGTGACCCCCCCCCGAGCGGGACCCAGTACTTC	CATSDPPPSGTQYF	.	TRBV24-1	.	TRBJ2-5
TGTGCCAGCAGTGACTTGGAGCGGGGAGGTGAGCAGTTCTTC	CASSDLERGGEQFF	TRBD2	TRBV6-4	.	TRBJ2-1
TGTGCCAGTAGTCCTACAGGGATCTATGGCTACACCTTC	CASSPTGIYGYTF	.	TRBV19	.	TRBJ1-2
TGTGCCAGCAGCCTTGGTGGACAGGGGGCAACTAATGAAAAACTGTTTTTT	CASSLGGQGATNEKLFF	TRBD1	TRBV7-9	.	TRBJ1-4
TGTGCCAGCAGTTTTGGGGACAGGGACTACGAGCAGTACTTC	CASSFGDRDYEQYF	TRBD1	TRBV12-3/TRBV12-4	.	TRBJ2-7
TGTGCCAGCAGCCCCCCCCAGCGGGTCCCCAATGAGCAGTTCTTC	CASSPPQRVPNEQFF	.	TRBV7-2	.	TRBJ2-1
TGCAGTGCTAGAGATCCTCGTCAGGCCAACGAGCAGTACTTC	CSARDPRQANEQYF	.	TRBV20-1	.	TRBJ2-7
TGTGCCAGCAGCCCACAGGGGGCGGGGGAGCAGTACTTC	CASSPQGAGEQYF	TRBD1	TRBV7-2	.	TRBJ2-7
TGTGCCAGCAGGGACAGGGGTCGAGGGAACACTGAAGCTTTCTTT	CASRDRGRGNTEAFF	TRBD1	TRBV12-3/TRBV12-4	.	TRBJ1-1
TGCGCCAGCAGCCAAGAGGCCTACAATGAGCAGTTCTTC	CASSQEAYNEQFF	.	TRBV4-3	.	TRBJ2-1
TGTGCCTGGAGTGTTTGGCGGGCAGATACGCAGTATTTT	CAWSVWRADTQYF	.	TRBV30	once	TRBJ2-3
TGCAGTGCCCCCGGACAGGCTCATCAGCCCCAGCATTTT	CSAPGQAHQPQHF	TRBD1	TRBV20-1	.	TRBJ1-5
TGTGCCAGCAGCTTTACTAGCGTTGGGGACCACGAGCAGTACTTC	CASSFTSVGDHEQYF	TRBD2	TRBV7-2	.	TRBJ2-7
TGCAGCGTGACAGGGGGCAACACTGAAGCTTTCTTT	CSVTGGNTEAFF	TRBD1	TRBV29-1	.	TRBJ1-1
TGTGCCAGCAGCCCACCGTCGGGAATCCACTATGGCTACACCTTC	CASSPPSGIHYGYTF	.	TRBV7-2	.	TRBJ1-2
TGCAGTGCTAGCGGGAGGGCCCGTTACAATGAGCAGTTCTTC	CSASGRARYNEQFF	TRBD2	TRBV20-1	.	TRBJ2-1
TGTGCCAGCGGGGCGGGGTCCAAAAACATTCAGTACTTC	CASGAGSKNIQYF	.	TRBV28	.	TRBJ2-4
TGCAGCGTTGAAGAGCGGACTAGCGGGAGGCACGAGCAGTACTTC	CSVEERTSGRHEQYF	TRBD2	TRBV29-1	.	TRBJ2-7
TGTGCCAGCAGCCCCGGGACTACCCCAGTCCTTCACAATGAGCAGTTCTTC	CASSPGTTPVLHNEQFF	TRBD2	TRBV4-2	.	TRBJ2-1
TGTGCCAGCACCCCCCAGTACGGACAGCCCCAGCATTTT	CASTPQYGQPQHF	.	TRBV6-2/TRBV6-3	.	TRBJ1-5
TGTGCCAGCAGCGGGGTCTCGGCGGGCACCGGGGAGCTGTTTTTT	CASSGVSAGTGELFF	.	TRBV9	.	TRBJ2-2
TGTGCCAGCAGTTTTAATAGTTGGGGATTCTCCTACGAGCAGTACTTC	CASSFNSWGFSYEQYF	.	TRBV28	.	TRBJ2-7
TGCAGCGTTGGGGCAGGGCTAACCCAAGAGACCCAGTACTTC	CSVGAGLTQETQYF	.	TRBV29-1	.	TRBJ2-5
TGTGCCAGCAGCCAACCTAGCGGGAGAGTAACCGGGGAGCTGTTTTTT	CASSQPSGRVTGELFF	TRBD2	TRBV12-3/TRBV12-4	once	TRBJ2-2
TGTGCCAGCAGCCGACTAGCAGAATACCAAGAGACCCAGTACTTC	CASSRLAEYQETQYF	TRBD2	TRBV5-4	.	TRBJ2-5
TGTGCCACCAGTGATGCTAGCGGGAGCTCCTACGAGCAGTACTTC	CATSDASGSSYEQYF	TRBD2	TRBV24-1	.	TRBJ2-7
TGTGCCAGCAGTTTCGGAGGTCAGGGGAATCAGCCCCAGCATTTT	CASSFGGQGNQPQHF	.	TRBV12-3/TRBV12-4	.	TRBJ1-5
TGTGCCAGCAGAGCGGACAGCACAGATACGCAGTATTTT	CASRADSTDTQYF	.	TRBV6-2/TRBV6-3	.	TRBJ2-3
TGCAGTGCTAGACGTGGAACAGGGGGTTCGAACACTGAAGCTTTCTTT	CSARRGTGGSNTEAFF	TRBD1	TRBV20-1	.	TRBJ1-1
TGTGCCACCAGCCTAGGGAGTGGCAATGAGCAGTTCTTC	CATSLGSGNEQFF	.	TRBV15	.	TRBJ2-1
TGTGCCATCAGTGGGACCGGGACCCCATACGAGCAGTACTTC	CAISGTGTPYEQYF	.	TRBV10-3	.	TRBJ2-7
TGCAGTGCTAGATGGGGGGGCTCTGGGGCCAACGTCCTGACTTTC	CSARWGGSGANVLTF	TRBD2	TRBV20-1	.	TRBJ2-6
TGCAGTGCTATCCCCGGGTCCTACAATGAGCAGTTCTTC	CSAIPGSYNEQFF	.	TRBV20-1	.	TRBJ2-1
TGCAGCGCCGGCAAGGATGAAAAACTGTTTTTT	CSAGKDEKLFF	.	TRBV29-1	.	TRBJ1-4
TGTGCCAGTTCCGGGACTAGCGGAATTCAGTACTTC	CASSGTSGIQYF	TRBD2	TRBV18	.	TRBJ2-4
TGTGCCAGCAGCGTACTATGGACCGGGGAGCTGTTTTTT	CASSVLWTGELFF	.	TRBV9	.	TRBJ2-2
TGTGCCAGCAGTTCGTTCGGGACAGGGGAGAACTATGGCTACACCTTC	CASSSFGTGENYGYTF	TRBD1	TRBV9	.	TRBJ1-2
TGCAGTGCTAGGGACAGGGAATACGAGCAGTACTTC	CSARDREYEQYF	TRBD1	TRBV20-1	once	TRBJ2-7
TGTGCCACCAGCAGAGATAGCGCTGAGCAGTTCTTC	CATSRDSAEQFF	.	TRBV15	.	TRBJ2-1
TGTGCCAGCAGCCCCCTCAGCGGGCATGGCTACACCTTC	CASSPLSGHGYTF	.	TRBV12-3/TRBV12-4	.	TRBJ1-2
TGCGCCAGCAGCTTGGAAGGGGTTGGCGGGACCCAGTACTTC	CASSLEGVGGTQYF	.	TRBV5-1	.	TRBJ2-5